The 19 T cell receptor beta chains below were found in one sample sequenced in a study of OX40 agonist ivuxolimab in advanced cancers. Some clones are missing from TCRdb's copy, which holds only in-frame ones; the method was immunoSEQ multiplex PCR. The sample includes tens of thousands of clones, around 84% of them seen just once. This sample comprised CD4+ or CD8+ T cells sorted from blood, obtained in a trial of the OX40 agonist ivuxolimab. These receptors originate from an adult with an advanced solid tumor such as melanoma, head and neck, liver or kidney cancer.

The chain uses TRBV18 and TRBJ1-1; the D is unclear. Germline CDR1 reads KGHSH; CDR2 reads LQKENI. The CDR3 length is 13 residues. Trimming took 3 bases from V and 2 from J, leaving 7 bases between them. CDR3 sequence: CASSPETNTEAFF. As DNA, the CDR3 is TGTGCCAGCTCACCCGAGACAAACACTGAAGCTTTCTTT. Using reference TRBV18 and TRBJ1-1 for the parts outside the CDR3, the full variable domain is NAGVMQNPRHLVRRRGQEARLRCSPMKGHSHVYWYRQLPEEGLKFMVYLQKENIIDESGMPKERFSAEFPKEGPSILRIQQVVRGDSAAYFCASSPETNTEAFFGQGTRLTVV.

The CDR3 DNA is TGTGCCAGCAGTCTCGGACAGCTACCGAGCAATCAGCCCCAGCATTTT. Residues: CASSLGQLPSNQPQHF. V gene TRBV28 combines with J gene TRBJ1-5, with D tentatively TRBD1 (6 bases). The CDR3 loop spans 16 amino acids. Trimming pared 5 bases from V and 1 base from J, leaving 15 bases between. Germline V gene sequence: CDR1 MDHEN, CDR2 SYDVKM.

The CDR3 here is CASSVDAGTGSYEQYF. The CDR3 DNA reads as TGTGCCAGCAGCGTAGACGCCGGGACAGGCTCCTACGAGCAGTACTTC. The gene calls are TRBV9 and TRBJ2-7; 8 nucleotides line up with TRBD1. The CDR3 loop spans 16 amino acids. From germline, CDR1 is SGDLS and CDR2 YYNGEE. V lost 0 bases and J lost 0; bases outside the gene matches: 5.

This clone was seen once. The V and J genes are TRBV28 and TRBJ2-7; 10 nucleotides line up with TRBD1. After removal of 6 bases from V and 3 bases from J, the junction contained 8 bases not matched to a gene. This CDR3 has 15 amino acids. Germline assignment: CDR1 MDHEN and CDR2 SYDVKM. CDR3 sequence: CASSTGQGGNYEQYF. The CDR3, as DNA: TGTGCCAGCAGCACTGGACAGGGGGGGAACTACGAGCAGTACTTC.

The genes are TRBV7-9 and TRBJ2-7; the match to TRBD2 covers 7 bases. The CDR3 has 15 residues. CDR1 and CDR2 (germline): SEHNR, FQNEAQ (reference sequence). With V trimmed by 4 bases and J by 6 bases, 12 bases remained unmatched. The CDR3 here is CASSSSSGELLEQYF. The CDR3 nucleotides read TGTGCCAGCAGCTCTTCTAGCGGAGAGCTACTCGAGCAGTACTTC.

About this clone: The same CDR3 arises from other DNA sequences in this sample as well. The chain has TRBV9 and TRBJ2-2; D call uncertain. Per the germline V gene, CDR1 is SGDLS and CDR2 is YYNGEE. Deletions cut 0 bases from V and 5 bases from J, with 8 bases between. This CDR3 region has 14 residues. CDR3 nucleotide sequence: TGTGCCAGCAGCGTAGGTGGCGGAACCGGGGAGCTGTTTTTT. It is translated as CASSVGGGTGELFF.

CDR3 sequence reads: CASSPPDRENTGELFF. For the CDR3, the DNA is TGTGCCAGCAGCCCCCCGGACAGGGAGAACACCGGGGAGCTGTTTTTT. The V gene is TRBV5-4, the J gene TRBJ2-2; 8 nucleotides agree with TRBD1. Trimming took 4 bases from V and 1 from J; bases not matched to a gene: 6. The length of the CDR3 is 16 residues. Per the germline V gene, CDR1 is SGHNT and CDR2 is YYREEE (reference sequence).

CDR3 sequence reads: CASSLRRQGDTGELFF. As DNA, the CDR3 is TGTGCCAGCAGCTTAAGGAGACAGGGCGACACCGGGGAGCTGTTTTTT. The chain recombines TRBV13 with TRBJ2-2; 7 bases are shared with TRBD1. Germline assignment: CDR1 PRHDT and CDR2 FYEKMQ (reference sequence). Losses at the gene ends were 2 bases for V and 3 bases for J; bases not matched to a gene: 6. This CDR3 has 16 residues.

The chain uses TRBV28 and TRBJ2-1; 10 bases align to TRBD2. Germline CDR1 MDHEN, CDR2 SYDVKM. V lost 7 bases to trimming and J lost 5 bases; unmatched junction nucleotides: 5. The CDR3 runs 14 residues. The CDR3 protein is CASTVAGGNNEQFF. CDR3 DNA sequence: TGTGCCAGCACGGTAGCGGGAGGCAACAATGAGCAGTTCTTC.

V is TRBV5-1 and J is TRBJ2-3, with 11 bases identical to TRBD2. Germline loops: CDR1 SGHRS, CDR2 YFSETQ. Unmatched junction bases numbered 7, after V lost 0 bases and J lost 4 bases. The CDR3 runs 17 residues. CDR3: CASSLAALAGVADTQYF. In DNA, the CDR3 is TGCGCCAGCAGCTTGGCCGCACTAGCGGGAGTAGCAGATACGCAGTATTTT.

The chain couples TRBV12-2 to TRBJ1-3; no DNA check was done on the table's D call, TRBD1. TRBV12-2 is marked as a pseudogene. The CDR3 is made up of 15 amino acids. The CDR3 DNA reads as TGTGCAAGTCGCTACCGAGACACGATTGGAAACACCATATATTTT. Translation gives CASRYRDTIGNTIYF.

The J gene is TRBJ2-7, the V gene TRBV27, with D perhaps TRBD2 (6 bases). The CDR3 loop spans 15 amino acids. The germline gives CDR1 MNHEY, CDR2 SMNVEV (reference sequence). Trimming left V 6 bases short and J 0 bases short, with 15 bases between. Written as DNA, the CDR3 is TGTGCCAGCAGAGCGGTTAGCGGCAGCTCCTACGAGCAGTACTTC. Protein sequence: CASRAVSGSSYEQYF.

This chain connects TRBV9 to TRBJ1-4; tentative D call: TRBD1 (6 bases). The CDR3 has 15 amino acids. Germline loops: CDR1 SGDLS, CDR2 YYNGEE. With 3 bases removed from V and 6 bases from J, the gap between germline ends came to 15 bases. This CDR3 reads CASSDGTGRDEKLFF. CDR3 coding DNA: TGTGCCAGCAGCGATGGCACAGGGAGAGATGAAAAACTGTTTTTT.

V and J are TRBV29-1 and TRBJ2-1; 8 bases match TRBD2. Trimming cost V 6 bases and J 4 bases; bases outside gene matches: 11. Looked up from germline, CDR1 is SQVTM and CDR2 is ANQGSEA. The CDR3 contains 15 residues. CDR3 sequence (DNA): TGCAGCGTCGCTGGGCTAGCGGGTCTTTACAATGAGCAGTTCTTC. It is translated as CSVAGLAGLYNEQFF.

The table lists this clone with a count of one. The rearrangement links TRBV28 to TRBJ2-1, with TRBD2 matching 10 bases. The germline CDR1 and CDR2 sequences are MDHEN and SYDVKM. With V trimmed by 5 bases and J by 14 bases, 21 bases remained unmatched. The CDR3 has 17 residues. This CDR3 reads CASSPTKIAGGTFGKFF. The CDR3 nucleotides are TGTGCCAGCAGTCCTACCAAGATAGCGGGAGGTACATTTGGCAAGTTCTTC.

The chain joins TRBV7-6 to TRBJ2-5, with D perhaps matching TRBD1 or TRBD2 (5 bases each). From germline, CDR1 is SGHVS and CDR2 FNYEAQ. This CDR3 contains 13 residues. V lost 3 bases, J lost 2 bases, and 7 bases lay in between. Written as DNA, the CDR3 is TGTGCCAGCAGCTTGGGGGAACAAGAGACCCAGTACTTC. This encodes CASSLGEQETQYF.

The chain joins TRBV21-1 to TRBJ2-5; the listed D gene, TRBD1, was not tested against the DNA. TRBV21-1 is a pseudogene locus. The CDR3 is 19 residues long. The CDR3 bases are TGTGCCAGCAGCAAAAACGAACACGGGACAGACTCCAACCAAGAGACCCAGTACTTC. Its protein product is CASSKNEHGTDSNQETQYF.

DNA for the CDR3: TGTGCCAGCAGCGACGCCGGGACAGCCTACGAGCAGTACTTC. This gives the protein CASSDAGTAYEQYF. This sequence joins TRBV28 and TRBJ2-7; 7 nucleotides align to TRBD1. The germline CDR1 and CDR2 sequences are MDHEN and SYDVKM. The CDR3 runs 14 residues. V lost 6 bases and J lost 2; bases outside the gene matches: 7.

This clone is a singleton in its sample. J is TRBJ1-1 and V is TRBV5-1; 7 bases match TRBD1. Looked up from germline, CDR1 is SGHRS and CDR2 is YFSETQ. The CDR3 is made up of 13 amino acids. Trimming cost V 4 bases and J 4 bases; bases outside gene matches: 4. Here the CDR3 DNA reads TGCGCCAGCAGCGGAGGGACAGCCACTGAAGCTTTCTTT. It encodes CASSGGTATEAFF.